The 9 T cell receptor beta chains reported below all come from one sample, sequenced in a study of T cells in Graves' hyperthyroidism and ophthalmopathy. From RNA transcripts, TCR beta CDR3 regions were amplified. An initial round of RT-PCR targeting the TCR CDR3 relied on the HTBI primer set. TCRdb passed the multiplex PCR reads through MiXCR, listing each CDR3 protein once. The sample records a few hundred thousand distinct CDR3 sequences, less than 20% being singletons. Specimen: blood. These receptors came from a man aged 50 to 60 with Graves' ophthalmopathy.

This clonotype occurred many times. This chain connects TRBV20-1 to TRBJ2-5, with 9 positions matching TRBD2. Germline loops: CDR1 DFQATT, CDR2 SNEGSKA (reference sequence). V was pared by 5 bases and J by 5 bases, with 9 bases of the junction left unmatched. The CDR3 has 14 amino acids. The DNA for the CDR3 is TGCAGTGCTGGATATAGCGGGAGCAGGGAGACCCAGTACTTC. Its protein is CSAGYSGSRETQYF.

The table lists this clonotype with many counts. The V and J genes are TRBV28 and TRBJ1-5; TRBD1 is a possible D gene (5 bases). Between the trimmed V and J ends, which lost 3 bases and 4 bases, there was a span of 10 bases. The germline gives CDR1 MDHEN, CDR2 SYDVKM. This CDR3 contains 14 residues. The CDR3 nucleotides are TGTGCCAGCAGTTTGGTCAGGGTTAATCAGCCCCAGCATTTT. Its protein is CASSLVRVNQPQHF.

The chain joins TRBV29-1 to TRBJ2-3; a possible D gene is TRBD1 (6 bases). CDR3 length equals 10 residues. Deletions cut 8 bases from V and 5 bases from J, with 8 bases between. Germline-derived CDR1 and CDR2 are SQVTM and ANQGSEA. The CDR3 is CSLGGDTQYF. The CDR3 region has the DNA TGCAGCCTAGGGGGAGATACGCAGTATTTT.

J is TRBJ2-2 and V is TRBV25-1; no reliable D call. Germline assignment: CDR1 MGHDK and CDR2 SYGVNS. The CDR3 contains 14 residues. Trimming stripped 10 bases from V and 6 bases from J, with 18 bases between. DNA for the CDR3: TGTGCCACTTTCAGAGACACGGGCGCCGGGGAGCTGTTTTTT. Residues: CATFRDTGAGELFF. The full variable domain, its missing parts supplied by reference TRBV25-1 and TRBJ2-2, is EADIYQTPRYLVIGTGKKITLECSQTMGHDKMYWYQQDPGMELHLIHYSYGVNSTEKGDLSSESTVSRIRTEHFPLTLESARPSHTSQYLCATFRDTGAGELFFGEGSRLTVL.

In the case of this clonotype: The conserved phenylalanine or tryptophan normally closing the CDR3 is absent here, so this likely arose from a read error. The limits of the CDR3 on the DNA are not certain, so only TCRdb's listed CDR3 is given. The gene calls are TRBV7-3 and TRBJ1-2. The CDR3 comprises 12 residues, both ends counted. CDR1 is SGHTA and CDR2 is FQGTGA in the germline V gene. The CDR3 loop reads CASSLTWRDDPQ.

The chain combines TRBV4-1 with TRBJ1-1; no firm D call. Germline V gives CDR1 MGHRA, CDR2 YSYEKL. The CDR3 extends over 15 amino acids. Trimming stripped 1 base from V and 5 bases from J, with 14 bases between. The CDR3 here is CASSQVSGGRTEAFF. The DNA of the CDR3 is TGCGCCAGCAGCCAAGTAAGTGGCGGGAGGACTGAAGCTTTCTTT.

Many counts were recorded for this clonotype. The V call is TRBV28, the J call TRBJ2-7, with 7 nucleotides matching TRBD1. Germline values: CDR1 MDHEN, CDR2 SYDVKM. Trimming at V came to 10 bases and at J to 0 bases, leaving 9 bases not matched to a gene. This CDR3 has 14 residues. The CDR3 sequence: CATGGQAPSYEQYF. In DNA, the CDR3 is TGTGCCACCGGCGGACAGGCCCCCTCCTACGAGCAGTACTTC.

The genes are TRBV4-1 and TRBJ1-1, with D possibly matching TRBD1 (5 bases). This CDR3 is 13 amino acids long. In germline, CDR1 is MGHRA, CDR2 YSYEKL. V gave up 5 bases and J gave up 1 base, with 8 bases separating them. For the CDR3, the DNA is TGCGCCAGCAGCTCAAGGGGGAACACTGAAGCTTTCTTT. Residues: CASSSRGNTEAFF.

This clonotype was observed many times. This chain connects TRBV5-6 to TRBJ2-7; TRBD2 aligns across 8 bases. Germline-derived CDR1 and CDR2 are SGHDT and YYEEEE. J lost 2 bases, V lost 3 bases, and 13 bases had no gene match. The CDR3 contains 17 residues. In nucleotides, the CDR3 is TGTGCCAGCAGCTGGTGGCGTGAACGGGAGGGCCCCTACGAGCAGTACTTC. The encoded protein is CASSWWREREGPYEQYF.